The clone carrying this TCR beta chain has only a few counts. This record comes from a study of Graves' ophthalmopathy and Graves' hyperthyroidism. This CDR3 is built from 15 residues. Trimming took 10 bases from V and 8 from J, leaving 23 bases between them. CDR1 is SNHLY and CDR2 is FYNNEI in the germline V gene. RNA transcripts yielded amplified TCR beta CDR3 regions. HTBI primers were used in a first-round RT-PCR, which preceded a second-round multiplex PCR. TCRdb analysed the multiplex PCR reads with MiXCR anew, one entry per CDR3 protein. The data hold 200,000 to 300,000 distinct CDR3 sequences, with about 47% observed a single time.

This TCR was recovered from an adult man with Graves' ophthalmopathy. J is TRBJ1-4 and V is TRBV2; tentatively, D is TRBD1 (5 bases). Sequences were obtained from peripheral blood. In nucleotides, the CDR3 is TGTGCCACCCTCCCGTTGGGGGGAAGAGGAGAAAAACTGTTTTTT. It is translated as CATLPLGGRGEKLFF.